This TCR beta chain was sequenced during a study of cytomegalovirus exposure and HLA in healthy donors. Study conclusions and caveats: Other equally common chains were less clonally expanded than HLA-associated TCR beta chains, a later analysis showed. Reports showed the classifier diagnosing cytomegalovirus status with high specificity and sensitivity.

PCR primers comprised 60 Vbeta and 13 Jbeta primers. Per the authors' pipeline: A follow-up analysis tallied around 80 million unique TCR beta chains, roughly 10 million shared. Here immunoSEQ multiplex PCR was the method, and the copy in TCRdb shows in-frame clones only, minus some. Clone size and the V and J calls come from that table; the DNA yielded D and trimming. There are about 160,000 clones in the sample; roughly 80% occur only once, and around 8% lies in the top ten. Comment on this clone: Its antigen is currently unknown.

The specimen sequenced was PBMCs. This TCR was recovered from a male donor in good health and CMV-seropositive.

The DNA for the CDR3 is TGTGCCAGCAGAAAGACAGGGACAGGGATCACCGGGGAGCTGTTTTTT. Its protein product is CASRKTGTGITGELFF. V is TRBV2 and J is TRBJ2-2, with 9 nucleotides matching TRBD1. The germline V gene has CDR1 SNHLY and CDR2 FYNNEI. The CDR3 covers 16 residues. The V segment lost 6 bases and the J segment 4 bases; nucleotides outside the gene matches: 9.